Below, 8 T cell receptor beta chains from the same sample are listed, as sequenced in a study of molecular identifiers for immune sequencing clone quantification (dated by TCRdb to about 2018). Library method: PCR. TCRdb names NextSeq 500 as the instrument used. Through fastp at Q25 and MiXCR, TCRdb rebuilt clones from the public reads, retaining in-frame beta chains. Each record represents a unique CDR3 protein, reported with the most common genes and DNA among its rows. The sample table lists approximately 590,000 distinct CDR3 sequences, about 25% of them with a count of one. The ten largest clonotypes hold roughly 0.83% of the sample. The sequenced sample was naive CD8+ T cells from blood, with Jurkat cell RNA spiked in. The cell subset or site label on this specimen signifies: FACS-sorted CD8+CD4-CCR7+CD45RA+ naive T cells. The receptors come from a human donor in good health. Some libraries in this study had Jurkat cell RNA spiked in.

The rearrangement links TRBV19 to TRBJ2-1; no definite D call. V lost 2 bases, J lost 7 bases, and 12 bases lay in between. The germline V gene has CDR1 LNHDA and CDR2 SQIVND (reference sequence). This CDR3 comprises 14 residues. The CDR3 region is CASSILLSTNEQFF. The CDR3 region has the DNA TGTGCCAGTAGTATACTCCTATCGACGAATGAGCAGTTCTTC. The full variable domain, in which reference TRBV19 and TRBJ2-1 provide the parts outside the CDR3, is DGGITQSPKYLFRKEGQNVTLSCEQNLNHDAMYWYRQDPGQGLRLIYYSQIVNDFQKGDIAEGYSVSREKKESFPLTVTSAQKNPTAFYLCASSILLSTNEQFFGPGTRLTVL.

The rearrangement joins TRBV6-1 to TRBJ2-5; D is possibly TRBD2 (6 bases). The CDR3 covers 16 residues. Deletions cut 4 bases from V and 5 bases from J, with 20 bases between. Germline lookup yields CDR1 MNHNS and CDR2 SASEGT. The CDR3 loop is CASSVWGDPPGETQYF. The CDR3 DNA is TGTGCCAGCAGTGTATGGGGGGACCCGCCGGGGGAGACCCAGTACTTC.

This clonotype was counted many times. The chain employs TRBV6-5 and TRBJ2-7; TRBD1 aligns across 10 bases. The CDR3 spans 14 residues. The ends lost 2 bases at V and 6 bases at J; junction bases unmatched: 4. CDR1 and CDR2 from the germline V gene are MNHEY and SVGAGI. DNA for the CDR3: TGTGCCAGCAGTTACGGACAGGGGGGAGGCGAGCAGTACTTC. Amino acids: CASSYGQGGGEQYF.

Remarks on this clonotype: A much larger clone is a single base away; this may be a read error. The chain combines TRBV4-1 with TRBJ2-7; D tentatively fits TRBD1 or TRBD2 (5 bases each). The CDR3 runs 13 residues. Germline V lookup: CDR1 MGHRA, CDR2 YSYEKL. The CDR3 region has the DNA TGCGCCAACAGCCCGGGACCAGTCCACGAGCAGTACTTC. Encoded protein: CANSPGPVHEQYF.

This clonotype was seen at least ten times. The rearrangement joins TRBV12-3 or TRBV12-4 to TRBJ2-7, with TRBD2 as a possible D gene (5 bases). The CDR3 is 14 residues long. Trimming cost V 3 bases and J 4 bases, with 13 bases left between them. This CDR3 is CASSLSGFRYEQYF. Written as DNA, the CDR3 is TGTGCCAGCAGTTTGTCGGGATTTAGGTACGAGCAGTACTTC.

The table lists this clonotype with many counts. This chain links TRBV6-5 with TRBJ1-5; 7 positions agree with TRBD1. This CDR3 region has 15 residues. Trimming removed 0 bases from V and 4 bases from J; junction bases left unmatched: 3. The V gene's germline CDR1 is MNHEY and CDR2 SVGAGI. The CDR3 reads CASSYSGTANQPQHF. For the CDR3, the DNA is TGTGCCAGCAGTTACTCGGGGACAGCAAATCAGCCCCAGCATTTT.

This clonotype has at least ten counts. V usage is TRBV6-1 and J usage is TRBJ2-7; TRBD2 matches at 9 bases. With 7 bases clipped from V and 2 bases from J, the junction kept 9 bases outside the gene matches. The CDR3 length is 15 residues. Germline values: CDR1 MNHNS, CDR2 SASEGT. The DNA of the CDR3 is TGTGCCAGCAAGGGAAGCGGGGGGAAGACCTACGAGCAGTACTTC. It translates to CASKGSGGKTYEQYF.

This clonotype was seen a handful of times. The chain uses TRBV29-1 and TRBJ2-7, with 12 bases that match TRBD2. This CDR3 comprises 18 residues. The V and J ends lost 2 bases and 2 bases, in that order; junction bases with no gene match: 13. Germline CDR1 is SQVTM and CDR2 is ANQGSEA. The CDR3 sequence is CSVEFLAGGSQKPYEQYF. DNA for the CDR3: TGCAGCGTTGAATTTCTAGCGGGAGGGTCACAGAAACCCTACGAGCAGTACTTC.